A selection of T cell receptor beta chains follows, all from one sample in a study of blood T cells in healthy people across ages. TCRdb ran MiXCR on the 5' RACE reads and lists one entry per CDR3 protein. Of nearly 1 million distinct CDR3 sequences in the sample, about 53% were seen once. Sequencing input: blood. All receptors come from a woman aged 60-75 years in good health. The CDR3 runs from the conserved cysteine through the conserved F or W. A D gene is named only where the DNA matches it firmly. Only some rows state a clone size, as once, few, many or a class for expanded clones.

abundance | j_gene | d_gene | v_gene | len | CDR3aa | CDR3nt
NA | TRBJ1-1 | NA | TRBV29-1 | 11 | CSVGGELGAFF | TGCAGCGTGGGAGGGGAGTTGGGAGCTTTCTTT
NA | TRBJ2-5 | NA | TRBV13 | 14 | CASSSPRGANEQYF | TGTGCCAGCAGCTCCCCCCGCGGTGCAAATGAGCAGTACTTC
few | TRBJ2-7 | TRBD2 | TRBV20-1 | 14 | CSARDASGTYEQYF | TGCAGTGCTAGAGACGCTAGCGGGACCTACGAGCAGTACTTC
NA | TRBJ1-1 | NA | TRBV12-3/TRBV12-4 | 14 | CASSFQGLNTEAFF | TGTGCCAGCAGTTTTCAGGGGTTGAACACTGAAGCTTTCTTT
few | TRBJ2-1 | TRBD2 | TRBV7-7 | 14 | CASSPGGLLGEQFF | TGTGCCAGCAGCCCCGGGGGACTACTGGGTGAGCAGTTCTTC
NA | TRBJ1-2 | NA | TRBV27 | 12 | CAAGGEIYGYTF | TGTGCCGCGGGGGGGGAAATCTATGGCTACACCTTC
few | TRBJ1-2 | NA | TRBV6-2/TRBV6-3 | 11 | CASMKDGGYTF | TGTGCCAGCATGAAGGACGGTGGCTACACCTTC
few | TRBJ2-1 | TRBD2 | TRBV4-3 | 16 | CASSQDRTSGRNEQFF | TGCGCCAGCAGCCAAGATCGGACTAGCGGGAGAAATGAGCAGTTCTTC
NA | TRBJ1-1 | NA | TRBV7-8 | 13 | CASSLTMYTEAFF | TGTGCCAGCAGCTTGACAATGTACACTGAAGCTTTCTTT
few | TRBJ2-7 | TRBD1 | TRBV29-1 | 15 | CSVQTNLGQAYEQYF | TGCAGCGTACAAACGAACTTAGGACAGGCCTACGAGCAGTACTTC
few | TRBJ2-1 | TRBD1 | TRBV20-1 | 13 | CSVDRVRVNEQFF | TGCAGTGTAGACAGGGTTAGGGTCAATGAGCAGTTCTTC
NA | TRBJ1-5 | NA | TRBV5-1 | 14 | CASSPDPSGGPQHF | TGCGCCAGCAGCCCGGATCCTTCCGGGGGGCCCCAGCATTTT
few | TRBJ2-7 | NA | TRBV12-3/TRBV12-4 | 17 | CASSRTHGTANSYEQYF | TGTGCCAGCAGCCGTACCCACGGGACTGCCAACTCCTACGAGCAGTACTTC
few | TRBJ2-5 | TRBD2 | TRBV4-1 | 18 | CASSPLGLAGERGETQYF | TGCGCCAGCAGCCCGCTGGGACTAGCGGGAGAACGCGGAGAGACCCAGTACTTC
NA | TRBJ2-1 | NA | TRBV5-1 | 16 | CASSLWGGDSYNEQFF | TGCGCCAGCAGCTTGTGGGGCGGGGATTCCTACAATGAGCAGTTCTTC
NA | TRBJ2-7 | NA | TRBV7-8 | 15 | CASSAYRVLIHEQYF | TGTGCCAGCAGCGCATACAGGGTTCTAATCCACGAGCAGTACTTC
NA | TRBJ2-1 | NA | TRBV7-2 | 14 | CASLPPNSYNEQFF | TGTGCCAGCTTGCCCCCTAATTCCTACAATGAGCAGTTCTTC
NA | TRBJ2-7 | TRBD1 | TRBV6-6 | 15 | CASSYSRQGRYEQYF | TGTGCCAGCAGTTACTCTCGACAGGGGAGATACGAGCAGTACTTC
NA | TRBJ2-3 | TRBD1 | TRBV24-1 | 16 | CATNDLGTGDMGTQYF | TGTGCCACCAATGATTTGGGGACAGGGGATATGGGTACGCAGTATTTT
few | TRBJ2-5 | TRBD2 | TRBV5-1 | 15 | CASSLALAGGHEQYF | TGCGCCAGCAGCTTGGCACTAGCGGGAGGGCATGAGCAGTACTTC
few | TRBJ2-1 | TRBD2 | TRBV29-1 | 14 | CSVVSGLEGYEQFF | TGCAGCGTTGTATCCGGACTAGAGGGGTATGAGCAGTTCTTC
NA | TRBJ2-3 | TRBD2 | TRBV4-1 | 15 | CASSQPSGRGDTQYF | TGCGCCAGCAGCCAACCTAGCGGGAGGGGAGATACGCAGTATTTT
NA | TRBJ2-2 | TRBD2 | TRBV28 | 16 | CASRTMGTSRAGELFF | TGTGCCAGCAGAACAATGGGGACTAGCCGGGCCGGGGAGCTGTTTTTT
NA | TRBJ1-5 | NA | TRBV24-1 | 12 | CATSDRAEPQHF | TGTGCCACCAGTGACCGGGCTGAGCCCCAGCATTTT
NA | TRBJ2-7 | NA | TRBV9 | 15 | CASSVGPVRSYEQYF | TGTGCCAGCAGCGTAGGGCCAGTTAGGTCCTACGAGCAGTACTTC
NA | TRBJ2-5 | TRBD1 | TRBV27 | 14 | CASRKDRVGETQYF | TGTGCCAGCAGAAAAGACAGGGTTGGAGAGACCCAGTACTTC
NA | TRBJ2-7 | NA | TRBV28 | 13 | CASMGGSSYEQYF | TGTGCCAGCATGGGCGGCAGTAGCTACGAGCAGTACTTC
NA | TRBJ2-3 | TRBD1 | TRBV29-1 | 15 | CSVEHLGQATDTQYF | TGCAGCGTTGAACACCTGGGACAGGCCACAGATACGCAGTATTTT
NA | TRBJ2-5 | NA | TRBV14 | 14 | CASSLRQADGEQYF | TGTGCCAGCAGCCTTCGACAGGCTGATGGTGAGCAGTACTTC
NA | TRBJ2-3 | TRBD2 | TRBV20-1 | 14 | CSAGLAGGPYTQYF | TGCAGTGCTGGACTAGCGGGAGGGCCTTATACGCAGTATTTT
many | TRBJ2-5 | TRBD1 | TRBV4-3 | 15 | CASSHFRGHQETQYF | TGCGCCAGCAGCCATTTTAGGGGGCACCAAGAGACCCAGTACTTC
once | TRBJ2-7 | TRBD2 | TRBV4-3 | 14 | CASSQGTSLNEQYF | TGCGCCAGCAGCCAAGGGACTAGCCTCAATGAGCAGTACTTC
few | TRBJ2-5 | NA | TRBV7-9 | 14 | CASSDLGKAETQYF | TGTGCCAGCAGCGACCTGGGAAAAGCGGAGACCCAGTACTTC
few | TRBJ2-3 | NA | TRBV28 | 15 | CASSYWTGPTDTQYF | TGTGCCAGCAGTTACTGGACTGGCCCCACAGATACGCAGTATTTT
NA | TRBJ2-3 | TRBD2 | TRBV9 | 15 | CASSVGAGLTDTQYF | TGTGCCAGCAGCGTAGGAGCGGGGTTAACAGATACGCAGTATTTT
few | TRBJ2-7 | NA | TRBV5-1 | 16 | CASSLEAGWGPYEQYF | TGCGCCAGCAGCTTGGAGGCGGGATGGGGGCCTTACGAGCAGTACTTC
NA | TRBJ2-1 | NA | TRBV30 | 12 | CAYETDRENQFF | TGTGCCTACGAGACCGACAGAGAAAATCAGTTCTTC
NA | TRBJ1-1 | NA | TRBV2 | 15 | CARPENRDTNTEAFF | TGTGCCAGGCCGGAAAATAGGGACACGAACACTGAAGCTTTCTTT
NA | TRBJ2-7 | TRBD2 | TRBV25-1 | 17 | CASSGTPSGIDSYEQYF | TGTGCCAGCAGTGGTACACCTAGCGGGATAGACTCCTACGAGCAGTACTTC
NA | TRBJ2-7 | TRBD2 | TRBV24-1 | 15 | CATSDTTSGIYEQYF | TGTGCCACCAGTGATACAACTAGCGGAATTTACGAGCAGTACTTC
NA | TRBJ2-1 | TRBD2 | TRBV5-1 | 13 | CASSFRGDNEQFF | TGCGCCAGCAGCTTTCGGGGGGACAATGAGCAGTTCTTC